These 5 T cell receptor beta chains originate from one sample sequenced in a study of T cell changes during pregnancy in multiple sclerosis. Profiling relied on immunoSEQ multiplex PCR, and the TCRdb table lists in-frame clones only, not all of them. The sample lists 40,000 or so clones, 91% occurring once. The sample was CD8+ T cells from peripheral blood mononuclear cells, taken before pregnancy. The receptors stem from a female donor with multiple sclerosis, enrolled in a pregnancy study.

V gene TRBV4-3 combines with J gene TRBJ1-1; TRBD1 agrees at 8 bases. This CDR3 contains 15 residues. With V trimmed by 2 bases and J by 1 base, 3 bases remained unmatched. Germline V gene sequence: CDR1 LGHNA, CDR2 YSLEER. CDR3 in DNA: TGCGCCAGCAGCCAACGACAGGGGAGGAACACTGAAGCTTTCTTT. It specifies CASSQRQGRNTEAFF.

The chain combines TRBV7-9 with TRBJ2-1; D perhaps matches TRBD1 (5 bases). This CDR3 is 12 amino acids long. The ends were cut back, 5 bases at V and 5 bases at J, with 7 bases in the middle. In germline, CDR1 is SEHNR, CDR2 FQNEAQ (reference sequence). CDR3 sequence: CASSPRDNEQFF. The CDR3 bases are TGTGCCAGCAGCCCCAGGGACAATGAGCAGTTCTTC.

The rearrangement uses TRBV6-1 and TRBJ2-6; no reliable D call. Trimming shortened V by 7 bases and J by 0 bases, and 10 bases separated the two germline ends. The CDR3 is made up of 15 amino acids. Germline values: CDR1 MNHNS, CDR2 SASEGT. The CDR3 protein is CASTEQNSGANVLTF. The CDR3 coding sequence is TGTGCCAGCACCGAACAGAACTCTGGGGCCAACGTCCTGACTTTC.

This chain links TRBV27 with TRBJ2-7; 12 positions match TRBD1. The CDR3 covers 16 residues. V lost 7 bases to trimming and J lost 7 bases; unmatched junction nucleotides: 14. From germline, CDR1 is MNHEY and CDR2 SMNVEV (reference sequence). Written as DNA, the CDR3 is TGTGCCAGCATGCTTTATTGGGGACAGGGGGCCTCTGAGCAGTACTTC. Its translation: CASMLYWGQGASEQYF.

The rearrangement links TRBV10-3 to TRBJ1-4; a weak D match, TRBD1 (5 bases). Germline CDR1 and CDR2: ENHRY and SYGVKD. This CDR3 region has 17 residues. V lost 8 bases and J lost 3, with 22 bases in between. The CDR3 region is CAISTDTPSGANEKLFF. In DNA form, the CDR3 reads TGTGCCATCTCGACAGACACACCCTCCGGAGCTAATGAAAAACTGTTTTTT.